This T cell receptor beta chain was identified during a study of blood T cell repertoires in COVID-19. Study-level background: The United States, Italy and Spain provided the acute and convalescent COVID-19 samples. Sample material is recorded as cDNA or gDNA derived from T cells, B-cell-depleted T cells, or PBMCs.

In the source study's methods: Nucleated cell number was recorded as an estimate derived from reference gene primer amplification. Method: immunoSEQ multiplex PCR; TCRdb's copy keeps in-frame clones and lacks some. V and J calls and clone size are as listed in that table; D and trimming were resolved from the DNA. The sample contains 350,000 to 450,000 clones, more than 85% of which appear only once. The ends lost 3 bases at V and 2 bases at J; junction bases unmatched: 6. CDR3 length equals 14 residues. Germline values: CDR1 DFQATT, CDR2 SNEGSKA (reference sequence). Sequencing input: peripheral blood. The chain has TRBV20-1 and TRBJ2-7, with 8 bases that match TRBD2. This TCR was recovered from a human donor in a cohort sampled during active COVID-19. As DNA, the CDR3 is TGCAGTGCTAGTTTGGCGGGAGGTCCCTACGAGCAGTACTTC. This gives the protein CSASLAGGPYEQYF.